These 15 T cell receptor beta chains originate from one sample sequenced in a study of T cell responses to AZD1222 COVID-19 vaccine. Repertoires were generated with immunoSEQ multiplex PCR, while TCRdb's copy carries only in-frame clones and drops some. The sample has 150,000 or so clones, roughly nine tenths seen once; the top ten hold about 5%. Source: peripheral blood, taken on day 0 of AZD1222 vaccination. The receptors originated from an adult in good health.

V and J are TRBV15 and TRBJ2-7; D unresolved. Germline V gene data show CDR1 as LNHNV and CDR2 as YYDKDF (reference sequence). The CDR3 runs 13 residues. Trimming removed 0 bases at V and 4 bases at J, with 7 bases between. The CDR3 here is CATSRDSGYEQYF. As DNA, the CDR3 is TGTGCCACCAGCAGAGATTCTGGGTACGAGCAGTACTTC.

The chain carries TRBV24-1 and TRBJ2-7; weak D call: TRBD1 (5 bases). The germline V gene has CDR1 KGHDR and CDR2 SFDVKD. This CDR3 is built from 14 residues. V lost 3 bases and J lost 0, with 8 bases in between. The CDR3 bases are TGTGCCACCAGTGATAGGGGCAGCTCCTACGAGCAGTACTTC. Its protein is CATSDRGSSYEQYF.

The V call is TRBV4-2, the J call TRBJ2-2; D remains ambiguous. Trimming removed 0 bases at V and 4 bases at J, with 9 bases between. The CDR3 has 15 residues. Per germline, CDR1 LGHNA and CDR2 YNFKEQ. The CDR3 DNA follows: TGTGCCAGCAGCCAAGAAGGCCAGTCCACCGGGGAGCTGTTTTTT. It is translated as CASSQEGQSTGELFF.

The genes are TRBV4-3 and TRBJ1-2, with 7 bases fitting TRBD1. This CDR3 spans 14 amino acids. Per the germline V gene, CDR1 is LGHNA and CDR2 is YSLEER. V was clipped by 3 bases and J by 1 base; unmatched bases: 2. The CDR3 here is CASSQGQLNYGYTF. CDR3 DNA sequence: TGCGCCAGCAGCCAGGGACAGCTTAACTATGGCTACACCTTC.

V gene TRBV3-1 (or the pseudogene TRBV3-2) combines with J gene TRBJ2-7; 9 bases fit TRBD1. This CDR3 is built from 15 residues. The junction had 5 bases not matched to a gene; V was cut back by 1 base and J by 4 bases. From germline, CDR1 is LGHDT and CDR2 YNNKEL (reference sequence). The CDR3 sequence: CASSQAGTGIYEQYF. DNA for the CDR3: TGTGCCAGCAGCCAAGCCGGGACAGGGATTTACGAGCAGTACTTC.

CDR3 DNA: TGTGCCAGCAGCTCCCGTGGGTGGGGGTATAGCAATCAGCCCCAGCATTTT. This codes for CASSSRGWGYSNQPQHF. V is TRBV11-3 and J is TRBJ1-5, with D perhaps TRBD1 (5 bases). V shed 4 bases and J shed 0 bases, with 16 bases lying between them. This CDR3 has 17 residues. The germline gives CDR1 SGHNT, CDR2 YENEEA. Full variable domain (rest looked up from reference TRBV11-3 and TRBJ1-5): EAGVVQSPRYKIIEKKQPVAFWCNPISGHNTLYWYLQNLGQGPELLIRYENEEAVDDSQLPKDRFSAERLKGVDSTLKIQPAELGDSAVYLCASSSRGWGYSNQPQHFGDGTRLSIL.

The chain combines TRBV18 with TRBJ1-1; D remains unclear. This CDR3 contains 14 residues. Trimming took off 5 bases at V and 1 base at J, with 11 bases between the two ends. CDR1 and CDR2 (germline): KGHSH, LQKENI. Written as DNA, the CDR3 is TGTGCCAGCTCAAATGACTTGGAGAACACTGAAGCTTTCTTT. It specifies CASSNDLENTEAFF.

A remark on this clone: The same CDR3 arises from other DNA sequences in this sample as well. This chain connects TRBV9 to TRBJ1-1, with D perhaps matching TRBD1 (5 bases). Germline-derived CDR1 and CDR2 are SGDLS and YYNGEE. Trimming left V 4 bases short and J 0 bases short, with 7 bases between. CDR3 length equals 13 residues. The CDR3 DNA sequence: TGTGCCAGCAGCCGAGGGGTGAACACTGAAGCTTTCTTT. The encoded protein is CASSRGVNTEAFF.

This chain links TRBV24-1 with TRBJ2-1; D assignment may be TRBD1 or TRBD2 (5 bases each). Germline V gene sequence: CDR1 KGHDR, CDR2 SFDVKD. V gave up 3 bases and J gave up 7 bases, with 15 bases separating them. The CDR3 spans 15 residues. The CDR3, as DNA: TGTGCCACCAGTGATGGACCCCGGGACCGAAATGAGCAGTTCTTC. Residues: CATSDGPRDRNEQFF.

V and J are TRBV29-1 and TRBJ2-2; 7 bases are shared with TRBD2. The CDR3 runs to 13 residues. Germline trimming cut 7 bases from V and 4 bases from J; bases unmatched to any gene: 6. The V gene's germline CDR1 is SQVTM and CDR2 ANQGSEA. The CDR3 DNA sequence: TGCAGCGGTCGGGGGGTCAGCACCGGGGAGCTGTTTTTT. It yields the protein CSGRGVSTGELFF.

The chain has TRBV7-6 and TRBJ2-5; TRBD1 agrees at 7 bases. Germline CDR1 SGHVS, CDR2 FNYEAQ. The CDR3 sequence is 18 residues long. Germline trimming cut 4 bases from V and 3 bases from J; bases unmatched to any gene: 17. The DNA of the CDR3 is TGTGCCAGCAGCTGGCTCAACCCGACAGGGAGTGGGAAAGAGACCCAGTACTTC. Protein: CASSWLNPTGSGKETQYF. Full variable domain (missing parts from reference TRBV7-6 and TRBJ2-5): GAGVSQSPRYKVTKRGQDVALRCDPISGHVSLYWYRQALGQGPEFLTYFNYEAQQDKSGLPNDRFSAERPEGSISTLTIQRTEQRDSAMYRCASSWLNPTGSGKETQYFGPGTRLLVL.

The chain couples TRBV28 to TRBJ2-3; D may match TRBD1 or TRBD2 (5 bases each). Deletions cut 3 bases from V and 2 bases from J, with 12 bases between. From germline, CDR1 is MDHEN and CDR2 SYDVKM. CDR3 length: 15 amino acids. CDR3 coding DNA: TGTGCCAGCAGTTTTGGGGGATTTGACACAGATACGCAGTATTTT. It specifies CASSFGGFDTDTQYF.

V is TRBV9 and J is TRBJ2-1; possibly TRBD2 for D (5 bases). Looked up from germline, CDR1 is SGDLS and CDR2 is YYNGEE. Trimming pared 3 bases from V and 9 bases from J, leaving 13 bases between. The CDR3 length is 13 residues. CDR3 amino acids: CASSGGLGSEQFF. The CDR3 nucleotides are TGTGCCAGCAGCGGAGGGTTGGGAAGTGAGCAGTTCTTC.

The CDR3 DNA is TGTGCCAGTAGTGCGGTCCGGACAGGGGGAAATGAGCAGTACTTC. Translated: CASSAVRTGGNEQYF. The gene calls are TRBV19 and TRBJ2-7; 10 bases align to TRBD1. Per germline, CDR1 LNHDA and CDR2 SQIVND (reference sequence). The length of the CDR3 is 15 residues. The ends lost 5 bases at V and 7 bases at J; junction bases unmatched: 11.

This chain joins TRBV27 and TRBJ2-7, with 10 bases fitting TRBD1. The CDR3 runs to 14 residues. J gave up 6 bases and V 3 bases, and 5 bases lay outside the gene matches. CDR1 and CDR2 (germline): MNHEY, SMNVEV (reference sequence). This chain's CDR3 is CASSFTDRGGEQYF. As DNA, the CDR3 is TGTGCCAGCAGTTTCACGGACAGGGGGGGCGAGCAGTACTTC.